This entry features one T cell receptor (beta chain) sequence. These data belong to a study of blood T cell repertoires in COVID-19. Study-level background: Researchers got acute and convalescent COVID-19 samples from the United States, Italy and Spain. Nucleic acid was either cDNA or gDNA, and it came from T cells, B-cell-depleted T cells, or PBMCs.

The CDR3 has 18 residues. V was clipped by 1 base and J by 2 bases; unmatched bases: 10. CDR1 and CDR2 from the germline V gene are PRHDT and FYEKMQ (reference sequence). Authors' analysis steps: Nucleated cell counts were estimated from reference gene primer amplification. Profiling relied on immunoSEQ multiplex PCR, and the TCRdb table lists in-frame clones only, not all of them. V and J calls and clone size are those listed in that table; D and trimming were worked out from the DNA. In the table there are 25,000 to 35,000 clones, around 88% of which are singletons. This clonotype was obtained from a human donor in a cohort sampled during active COVID-19. The sample comprised peripheral blood. The rearrangement links TRBV13 to TRBJ2-3; 9 bases fit TRBD2. CDR3: CASSLVLGPSGDTDTQYF. The CDR3 coding sequence is TGTGCCAGCAGCTTAGTCCTTGGGCCTAGCGGGGACACAGATACGCAGTATTTT.